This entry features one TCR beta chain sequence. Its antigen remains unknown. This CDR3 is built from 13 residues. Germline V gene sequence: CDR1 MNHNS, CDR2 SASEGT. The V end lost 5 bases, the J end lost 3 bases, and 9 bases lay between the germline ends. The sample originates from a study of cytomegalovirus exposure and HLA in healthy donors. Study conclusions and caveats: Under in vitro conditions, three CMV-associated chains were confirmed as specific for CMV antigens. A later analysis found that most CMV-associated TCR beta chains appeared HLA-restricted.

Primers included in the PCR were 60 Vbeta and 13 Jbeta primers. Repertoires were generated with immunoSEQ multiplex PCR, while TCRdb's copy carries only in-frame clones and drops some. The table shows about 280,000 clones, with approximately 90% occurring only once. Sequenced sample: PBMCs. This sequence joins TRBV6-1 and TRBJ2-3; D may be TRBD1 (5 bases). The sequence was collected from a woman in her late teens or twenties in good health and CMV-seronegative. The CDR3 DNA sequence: TGTGCCAGCAGTCCCCAGGGAACAGATACGCAGTATTTT. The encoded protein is CASSPQGTDTQYF.